These T cell receptor beta chains were read from a single sample in a study of CD8 T cells in Susac syndrome. From the immunoSEQ multiplex PCR reads, TCRdb called clonotypes with MiXCR, one entry per CDR3 protein. The repertoire consists of roughly 330,000 distinct CDR3 sequences, with 92% occurring once and the leading ten covering 0.06% to 0.075%. The material sequenced was CD4+ T cells from PBMCs. The receptors shown here come from a human donor with multiple sclerosis. The conserved cysteine and the conserved F or W are not part of the CDR3 here. A D gene is named only where the DNA matches it firmly.

V: TRBV6-4
J: TRBJ1-1
D: -
length: 11
CDR3: ASSEVWGSEAF

V: TRBV19
J: TRBJ2-7
D: TRBD1
length: 12
CDR3: ASSTDRDVNEQY

V: TRBV5-1
J: TRBJ2-5
D: TRBD1
length: 13
CDR3: ASSLGTGGGETQY

V: TRBV19
J: TRBJ2-1
D: TRBD1
length: 12
CDR3: ATMGDRNYNEQF

V: TRBV12-3/TRBV12-4
J: TRBJ1-2
D: -
length: 9
CDR3: ASRNQGGYT

V: TRBV6-6
J: TRBJ2-3
D: -
length: 12
CDR3: ASRGAGDFGTQY

V: TRBV7-2
J: TRBJ1-2
D: -
length: 13
CDR3: ASSLDRNFRDGYT

V: TRBV10-2
J: TRBJ2-3
D: TRBD2
length: 11
CDR3: ASAAGVRDTQY

V: TRBV30
J: TRBJ1-2
D: -
length: 9
CDR3: AWSGGSGYT

V: TRBV12-3/TRBV12-4
J: TRBJ1-1
D: TRBD1
length: 13
CDR3: ASSPKGARFSEAF

V: TRBV2
J: TRBJ1-1
D: -
length: 12
CDR3: ASSETGGGTEAF

V: TRBV20-1
J: TRBJ2-3
D: TRBD2
length: 13
CDR3: SARDLGGRADTQY

V: TRBV6-5
J: TRBJ1-1
D: -
length: 12
CDR3: ATWARLGSTEAF

V: TRBV11-3
J: TRBJ1-1
D: -
length: 9
CDR3: ASSLGVEAF

V: TRBV10-3
J: TRBJ2-3
D: -
length: 10
CDR3: AIGDSTDTQY

V: TRBV4-1
J: TRBJ2-7
D: -
length: 15
CDR3: ASSSHSREPLRDEQY

V: TRBV2
J: TRBJ1-5
D: -
length: 18
CDR3: ASTKDVGGLHSPLNQPQH

V: TRBV23-1
J: TRBJ2-6
D: -
length: 13
CDR3: ASSQRGRGANVLT

V: TRBV7-9
J: TRBJ2-4
D: -
length: 11
CDR3: ASSLMGPNIQY

V: TRBV27
J: TRBJ1-2
D: -
length: 14
CDR3: ASSFSVAGSNYGYT

V: TRBV7-6
J: TRBJ2-1
D: TRBD2
length: 12
CDR3: ASVSGGRHNEQF

V: TRBV7-2
J: TRBJ1-1
D: -
length: 13
CDR3: ASSLGQRGPFEAF

V: TRBV21-1
J: TRBJ1-1
D: -
length: 17
CDR3: ASSKALRGGELRNTEAF

V: TRBV29-1
J: TRBJ1-4
D: TRBD1
length: 12
CDR3: SVVDRAVHGKLF

V: TRBV6-2/TRBV6-3
J: TRBJ2-2
D: -
length: 13
CDR3: ASSYTVAPPGELF

V: TRBV19
J: TRBJ1-1
D: -
length: 13
CDR3: ASSPLMGSVTEAF

V: TRBV9
J: TRBJ2-1
D: TRBD2
length: 14
CDR3: ASSVERLAVYNEQF

V: TRBV12-3/TRBV12-4
J: TRBJ1-2
D: -
length: 13
CDR3: ASSLTGNRNYGYT

V: TRBV7-2
J: TRBJ2-1
D: -
length: 11
CDR3: ASTPTRWNEQF

V: TRBV20-1
J: TRBJ1-5
D: -
length: 12
CDR3: SAGPPHSNQPQH

V: TRBV19
J: TRBJ1-5
D: -
length: 14
CDR3: ASRYRAQHSNQPQH

V: TRBV4-1
J: TRBJ2-7
D: -
length: 14
CDR3: ASSQSTLRLSYEQY

V: TRBV7-6
J: TRBJ2-7
D: TRBD1
length: 15
CDR3: ASSPIFIPGQIYEQY

V: TRBV6-5
J: TRBJ2-1
D: TRBD2
length: 15
CDR3: ASSYLTTSGFDNEQF

V: TRBV7-3
J: TRBJ2-1
D: -
length: 14
CDR3: ASSSRGGQRYNEQF

V: TRBV2
J: TRBJ2-3
D: -
length: 12
CDR3: ASSESRVHNTQY

V: TRBV9
J: TRBJ1-1
D: -
length: 13
CDR3: ASSVALDWNTEAF